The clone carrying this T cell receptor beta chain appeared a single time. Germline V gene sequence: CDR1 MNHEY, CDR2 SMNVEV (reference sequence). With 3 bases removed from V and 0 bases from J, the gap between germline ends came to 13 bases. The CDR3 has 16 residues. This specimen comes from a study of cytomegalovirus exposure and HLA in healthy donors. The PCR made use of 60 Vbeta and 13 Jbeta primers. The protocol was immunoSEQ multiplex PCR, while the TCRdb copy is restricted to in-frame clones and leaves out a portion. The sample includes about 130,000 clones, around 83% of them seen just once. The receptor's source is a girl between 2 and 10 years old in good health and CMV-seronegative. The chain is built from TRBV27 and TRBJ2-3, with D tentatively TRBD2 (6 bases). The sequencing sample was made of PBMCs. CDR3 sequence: CASSFFFGSSTDTQYF. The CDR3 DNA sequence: TGTGCCAGCAGTTTTTTTTTCGGGAGTAGCACAGATACGCAGTATTTT.